The 18 T cell receptor beta chains below were found in one sample sequenced in a study of blood T cells in healthy people across ages. A sample-barcoded 5' primer and a J-beta primer mix were used in a second PCR of roughly 6 to 11 cycles. TCRdb redid the calling of the 5' RACE reads with MiXCR, one entry per CDR3 protein. The repertoire holds about 900,000 distinct CDR3 sequences, approximately 59% seen once, with about 30% in the top ten. The sample taken for sequencing was blood. The receptors shown here come from a young man in good health.

V and J are TRBV28 and TRBJ2-3; 7 bases line up with TRBD2. Germline V CDR1 and CDR2: MDHEN, SYDVKM. V lost 5 bases, J lost 2 bases, and 7 bases stayed unmatched. The CDR3 covers 15 residues. CDR3 protein: CASSPPSGLTDTQYF. CDR3 DNA: TGTGCCAGCAGTCCCCCTAGCGGTCTCACAGATACGCAGTATTTT.

The V gene is TRBV7-2, the J gene TRBJ2-1; maybe TRBD2 (5 bases). Trimming pared 1 base from V and 2 bases from J, leaving 12 bases between. There are 16 residues in the CDR3. CDR1 SGHTA and CDR2 FQGNSA come from the germline V gene. This chain's CDR3 is CASSLVSSSAYNEQFF. CDR3 coding DNA: TGTGCCAGCAGCTTAGTTAGCAGTAGCGCCTACAATGAGCAGTTCTTC.

The chain recombines TRBV4-3 with TRBJ2-3, with D unclear. The CDR3 consists of 16 residues. Germline assignment: CDR1 LGHNA and CDR2 YSLEER. V lost 0 bases and J lost 6, with 16 bases in between. The DNA of the CDR3 is TGCGCCAGCAGCCAAGATAAAAATCCCTGGGTCGATACGCAGTATTTT. It yields the protein CASSQDKNPWVDTQYF.

The rearrangement links TRBV28 to TRBJ1-2; D uncertain. Trimming removed 1 base at V and 1 base at J, with 7 bases between. This CDR3 contains 14 residues. Germline V gives CDR1 MDHEN, CDR2 SYDVKM. CDR3 nucleotides: TGTGCCAGCAGTTTATCTTACAGTAACTATGGCTACACCTTC. This translates into CASSLSYSNYGYTF.

The rearrangement uses TRBV7-8 and TRBJ2-1; TRBD2 agrees at 9 bases. Germline V gene data show CDR1 as SGHVS and CDR2 as FQNEAQ. After removal of 4 bases from V and 8 bases from J, the junction contained 6 bases not matched to a gene. The CDR3 length is 14 residues. CDR3 DNA sequence: TGTGCCAGCAGCTCGCGGGGGGGCGGCGATGAGCAGTTCTTC. Translation gives CASSSRGGGDEQFF.

The V call is TRBV4-3, the J call TRBJ2-1; D is tentatively TRBD1 or TRBD2 (6 bases each). Germline lookup yields CDR1 LGHNA and CDR2 YSLEER. The length of the CDR3 is 17 residues. V was cut by 0 bases and J by 8 bases, with 20 bases left in between. As DNA, the CDR3 is TGCGCCAGCAGCCAAGAGTTCGGGGGCACCTACTGGGATGAGCAGTTCTTC. Protein sequence: CASSQEFGGTYWDEQFF.

The gene calls are TRBV9 and TRBJ1-4; D may be TRBD1 (6 bases). The V and J ends lost 7 bases and 3 bases respectively, with 10 bases between them. The CDR3 runs to 13 residues. From germline, CDR1 is SGDLS and CDR2 YYNGEE. The CDR3 protein is CASSGTPNEKLFF. As DNA, the CDR3 is TGTGCCAGCTCCGGGACACCTAATGAAAAACTGTTTTTT.

The V and J genes are TRBV21-1 and TRBJ2-7; the listed D gene, TRBD2, was not tested against the DNA. TRBV21-1 is labeled a pseudogene. The CDR3 covers 17 residues. CDR3 bases: TGTGCCAGCAGCCAACTGGCCCCGGGACTACCAGACTTCGAGCAGTACTTC. Its protein product is CASSQLAPGLPDFEQYF.

In DNA form, the CDR3 reads TGTGCCAGCAGTTACCCTAGACAGGGAAATCAGCCCCAGCATTTT. Its translation is CASSYPRQGNQPQHF. The V gene is TRBV6-2 or TRBV6-3, the J gene TRBJ1-5; TRBD1 agrees at 7 bases. The CDR3 loop spans 15 amino acids. J gave up 4 bases and V 2 bases, and 5 bases lay outside the gene matches. The V gene's germline CDR1 is MNHEY and CDR2 SVGEGT.

The chain uses TRBV6-5 and TRBJ1-2; TRBD1 aligns across 11 bases. The CDR3 extends over 16 amino acids. Per germline, CDR1 MNHEY and CDR2 SVGAGI. The trim removed 2 bases at V and 7 bases at J, leaving 9 bases unmatched. The CDR3 nucleotides read TGTGCCAGCAGTTACGTAAAGGGACAGGGGGATAGTGGCTACACCTTC. This codes for CASSYVKGQGDSGYTF.

The CDR3 DNA sequence: TGTGCCAGCAGTGAAGGGTTTAGCTCCTACAATGAGCAGTTCTTC. It translates to CASSEGFSSYNEQFF. The chain is built from TRBV6-1 and TRBJ2-1, with D hard to call. Germline V CDR1 and CDR2: MNHNS, SASEGT. V was trimmed by 1 base and J by 0 bases, leaving 7 bases between them. This CDR3 is built from 15 residues.

This chain joins TRBV6-1 and TRBJ2-4, with a weak D call TRBD2 (6 bases). The CDR3 spans 14 residues. Germline CDR1 reads MNHNS; CDR2 reads SASEGT. V lost 6 bases, J lost 5 bases, and 14 bases lay in between. The CDR3 nucleotides are TGTGCCAGCAGGCCGGGACCGGGAGAAAACATTCAGTACTTC. Protein product: CASRPGPGENIQYF.

V gene TRBV4-3 combines with J gene TRBJ1-4; D not certain. V was shortened by 1 base and J by 8 bases, with 23 bases between the two germline ends. CDR1 and CDR2 (germline): LGHNA, YSLEER. CDR3 length equals 18 residues. CDR3 DNA: TGCGCCAGCAGCCAAGGGTCCCGGGTACTGGTGAAAAGGGAAAAACTGTTTTTT. Translating gives CASSQGSRVLVKREKLFF.

The genes are TRBV7-2 and TRBJ2-1; no clear D gene. From germline, CDR1 is SGHTA and CDR2 FQGNSA. V was trimmed by 5 bases and J by 9 bases, leaving 11 bases between them. The CDR3 contains 12 residues. CDR3 in amino acids: CASSPNSPEQFF. The DNA of the CDR3 is TGTGCCAGCAGCCCAAATAGCCCTGAGCAGTTCTTC. Together with reference TRBV7-2 and TRBJ2-1, the CDR3 gives the full variable domain: GAGVSQSPSNKVTEKGKDVELRCDPISGHTALYWYRQSLGQGLEFLIYFQGNSAPDKSGLPSDRFSAERTGGSVSTLTIQRTQQEDSAVYLCASSPNSPEQFFGPGTRLTVL.

The table lists this clonotype with a count of one. The junction and the germline gene differ at one end; a read error may be behind it. The chain recombines TRBV7-9 with TRBJ2-1; D may be TRBD2 (6 bases). The CDR3 totals 16 residues. Germline-derived CDR1 and CDR2 are SEHNR and FQNEAQ (reference sequence). CDR3 coding DNA: TGTGCCGGCAGCTTAGAGGTACTAGAGGGAGGCAATGAGCAGTTCTTC. This encodes CAGSLEVLEGGNEQFF.

There are a few counts of this clonotype. This rearrangement joins TRBV9 to TRBJ2-5, with 13 bases aligning to TRBD2. This CDR3 comprises 16 residues. Germline V CDR1 and CDR2: SGDLS, YYNGEE. V trimming: 4 bases; J trimming: 5 bases; junction bases outside the gene matches: 8. In nucleotides, the CDR3 is TGTGCCAGCAGCTCCTGGACTAGCGGGGGTGGGGAGACCCAGTACTTC. This sequence encodes CASSSWTSGGGETQYF.

About this clonotype: One end of the junction is discordant with germline, which a read error may explain. This chain joins TRBV5-4 and TRBJ2-1; no clear D. The CDR3 runs to 17 residues. Germline V lookup: CDR1 SGHNT, CDR2 YYREEE (reference sequence). CDR3: CASSPTSAWSSYTEQFF. CDR3 DNA sequence: TGTGCCAGCAGCCCGACCAGCGCCTGGAGCTCCTACACTGAGCAGTTCTTC. The full variable domain, in which reference TRBV5-4 and TRBJ2-1 provide the parts outside the CDR3, is ETGVTQSPTHLIKTRGQQVTLRCSSQSGHNTVSWYQQALGQGPQFIFQYYREEENGRGNFPPRFSGLQFPNYSSELNVNALELDDSALYLCASSPTSAWSSYTEQFFGPGTRLTVL.

This clonotype was detected a few times. The chain uses TRBV4-3 and TRBJ2-3, with D unresolved. The germline V and J ends were trimmed by 0 bases and 6 bases, with 16 bases remaining between them. This CDR3 region has 16 residues. Germline V gene sequence: CDR1 LGHNA, CDR2 YSLEER. The CDR3 coding sequence is TGCGCCAGCAGCCAAGATACAACTTTCCGTCCGGATACGCAGTATTTT. Residues: CASSQDTTFRPDTQYF.